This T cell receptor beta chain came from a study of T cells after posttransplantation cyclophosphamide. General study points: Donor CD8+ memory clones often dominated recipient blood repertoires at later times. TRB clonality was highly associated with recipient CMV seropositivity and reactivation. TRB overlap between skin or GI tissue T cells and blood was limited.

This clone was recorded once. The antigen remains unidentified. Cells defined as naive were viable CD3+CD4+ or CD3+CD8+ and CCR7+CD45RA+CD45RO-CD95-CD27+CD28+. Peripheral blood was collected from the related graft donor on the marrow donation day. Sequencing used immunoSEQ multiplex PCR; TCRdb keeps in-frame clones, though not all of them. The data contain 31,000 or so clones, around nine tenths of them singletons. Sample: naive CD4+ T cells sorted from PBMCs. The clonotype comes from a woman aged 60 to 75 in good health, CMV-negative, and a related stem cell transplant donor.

The CDR3 sequence is CASSRQGLETQYF. The CDR3 DNA follows: TGTGCCAGCTCACGACAGGGGTTAGAGACCCAGTACTTC. The chain couples TRBV18 to TRBJ2-5; TRBD1 aligns across 8 bases. Germline V gene data show CDR1 as KGHSH and CDR2 as LQKENI. This CDR3 contains 13 residues. Losses at the gene ends were 4 bases for V and 4 bases for J; bases not matched to a gene: 2. The whole variable domain, filled in from reference TRBV18 and TRBJ2-5, reads NAGVMQNPRHLVRRRGQEARLRCSPMKGHSHVYWYRQLPEEGLKFMVYLQKENIIDESGMPKERFSAEFPKEGPSILRIQQVVRGDSAAYFCASSRQGLETQYFGPGTRLLVL.